This section outlines one T cell receptor beta chain sequence together with its context. Its antigen is still unknown. Within one base of it there is no much larger clone, and no base qualities were kept. The library was prepared using the immunoSEQ multiplex PCR assay. In most patients, genomic DNA was isolated using the Qiagen DNeasy Blood and Tissue Kit and sent frozen to Adaptive Biotechnologies for TCR sequencing. For most patients, high-throughput TCR-beta CDR3 sequencing of genomic DNA was performed by Adaptive Biotechnologies. The study's own analysis went as follows. Adaptive's ImmunoSEQ software was the source of the TCR sequencing data for 18 patients, while three other patients were processed with MiXCR and VDJtools. CD4 versus CD8 sorting errors were corrected by removing sequences found in both subsets at a frequency ratio below 5:1. CDR3 nucleotide sequences shared between donor and recipient were removed because their origin could not be assigned. Alloreactive clones required at least 2-fold expansion over unstimulated cells and minimum CFSE-low frequency of 0.002% (template counts) or 0.001% (read counts). Clones were considered mappable if detected in sequenced pre-transplant spleen, lymph node, or MLR CFSE-low populations of the donor or recipient. Cumulative frequency of alloreactive clones was calculated as a percentage of all sequences weighted by copy number. Held by TCRdb, this immuneACCESS table contains in-frame sequences only and omits some clones. Under half of the omission traces to an unresolved V gene where checked; the cause of the rest is unknown. V and J calls and clone size are as listed in that table; D and trimming were resolved from the DNA. A total of 55,000 to 75,000 clones appear in this sample, over 75% of them only once. Around 0.37% of the sample rests with the top ten.

CDR1 is given as MNHNY and CDR2 as SVGAGI, both from the germline V gene (reference sequence). The CDR3 goes from the cysteine to the phenylalanine over 11 residues. CDR3 DNA only is kept here, 33 bases in frame from base 1. Relative to germline, V is 7 bases shorter and J is 11 bases shorter, with 14 bases between their ends. The sample is drawn from a study of graft-versus-host responses after intestinal transplantation (dated by TCRdb to the early 2020s). About the full investigation: Multivisceral, liver-intestinal, or isolated intestinal transplants were received by the recipients. Alloreactive clones were identified by sequencing pre-transplant mixed lymphocyte reaction products and comparing these products with unstimulated pre-transplant donor and recipient T cells. Bulk TCR-beta CDR3 sequencing was used to track graft-versus-host and host-versus-graft alloreactive T cell clones in the graft, circulation and bone marrow after intestinal transplantation. Donor T cell macrochimerism was defined as a peak of at least 4% donor T cells among recipient peripheral blood mononuclear cells. Of the roughly 24 intestinal transplant recipients enrolled in the cohort, one of whom was a retransplant, 3 patients without pretransplant specimens were excluded. Rather than going through the commercial service, samples from three later patients were sequenced in-house on an Illumina MiSeq and processed with MiXCR. Every recipient was given anti-thymocyte globulin induction, then maintenance tacrolimus and steroids for about 3 years. Results the study describes overall, beyond this receptor: GvH clones were found in recipient bone marrow, and some of the GvH clones appeared earlier in ileal mucosa or blood, which is consistent with an intestinal mucosal origin. Peak levels of circulating GvH clones were associated with declines in HvG clones early after transplant. High GvH to HvG T cell clonal ratios were observed in the allografts of patients with donor T cell macrochimerism. The relatively low number and heterogeneity of intestinal transplant patients limited the conclusions.

According to the study, the label for this sample's time point signals: cells obtained before transplantation from donor or recipient. CD3+CD4+ and CD3+CD8+ populations were FACS-sorted from unstimulated pre-transplant donor and recipient cells taken from spleen or lymph nodes. This receptor was taken from a human donor who was the organ donor for an intestinal transplant. The source material was unstimulated CD4+ T cells sorted from spleen or lymph node cells, sampled before transplant. Here the chain combines TRBV6-6 and TRBJ1-1; tentative D gene TRBD1, with 5 bases matching. The encoded CDR3 is CASTWAQGAFF. In nucleotide form, the sequence is TGTGCCAGCACCTGGGCCCAGGGCGCTTTCTTT.